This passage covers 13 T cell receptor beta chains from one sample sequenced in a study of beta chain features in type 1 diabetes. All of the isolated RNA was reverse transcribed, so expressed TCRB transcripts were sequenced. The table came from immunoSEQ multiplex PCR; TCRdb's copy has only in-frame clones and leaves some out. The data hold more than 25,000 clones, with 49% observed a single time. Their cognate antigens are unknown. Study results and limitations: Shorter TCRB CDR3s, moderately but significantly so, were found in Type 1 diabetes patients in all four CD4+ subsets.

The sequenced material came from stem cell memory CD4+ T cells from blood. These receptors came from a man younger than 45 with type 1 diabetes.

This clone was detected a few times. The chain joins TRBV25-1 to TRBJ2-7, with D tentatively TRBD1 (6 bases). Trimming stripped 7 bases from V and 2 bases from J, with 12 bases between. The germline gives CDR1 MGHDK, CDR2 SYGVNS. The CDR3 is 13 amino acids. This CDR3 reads CASKKTGTYEQYF. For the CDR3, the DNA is TGTGCCAGCAAAAAGACAGGCACCTACGAGCAGTACTTC.

CDR3 DNA: TGTGCCAGCAGCTTGAGATGGAGCGGGAGATCTGGTGAGCAGTTCTTC. Its protein product is CASSLRWSGRSGEQFF. V gene TRBV5-6 combines with J gene TRBJ2-1; 8 bases are shared with TRBD2. CDR1 and CDR2 from the germline V gene are SGHDT and YYEEEE. Losses at the gene ends were 1 base for V and 9 bases for J; bases not matched to a gene: 12. There are 16 residues in the CDR3.

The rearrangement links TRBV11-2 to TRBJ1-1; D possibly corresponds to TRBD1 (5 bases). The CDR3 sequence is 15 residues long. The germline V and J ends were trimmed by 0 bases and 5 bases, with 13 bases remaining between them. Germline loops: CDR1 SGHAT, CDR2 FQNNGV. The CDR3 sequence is CASSLERGIETEAFF. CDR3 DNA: TGTGCCAGCAGCTTAGAGCGGGGGATTGAGACTGAAGCTTTCTTT.

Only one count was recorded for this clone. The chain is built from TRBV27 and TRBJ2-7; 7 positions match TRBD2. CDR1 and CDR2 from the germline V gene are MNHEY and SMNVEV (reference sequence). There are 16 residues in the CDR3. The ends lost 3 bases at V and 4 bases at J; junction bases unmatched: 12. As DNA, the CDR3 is TGTGCCAGCAGTTTCGGCTCGAGGGGCGGGGGATACGAGCAGTACTTC. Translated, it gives CASSFGSRGGGYEQYF.

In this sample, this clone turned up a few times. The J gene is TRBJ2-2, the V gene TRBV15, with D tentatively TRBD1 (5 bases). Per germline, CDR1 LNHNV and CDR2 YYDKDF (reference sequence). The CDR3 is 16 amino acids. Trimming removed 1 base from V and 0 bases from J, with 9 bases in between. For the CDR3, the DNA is TGTGCCACCAGCAGAGCAGGACACGCGAACACCGGGGAGCTGTTTTTT. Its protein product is CATSRAGHANTGELFF.

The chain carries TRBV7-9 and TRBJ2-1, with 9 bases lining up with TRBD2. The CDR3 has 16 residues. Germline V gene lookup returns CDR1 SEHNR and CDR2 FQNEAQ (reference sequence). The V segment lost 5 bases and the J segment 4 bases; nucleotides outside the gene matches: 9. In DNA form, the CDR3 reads TGTGCCAGCAGCCCGTGGACTAGCGCAAGATACAATGAGCAGTTCTTC. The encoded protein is CASSPWTSARYNEQFF.

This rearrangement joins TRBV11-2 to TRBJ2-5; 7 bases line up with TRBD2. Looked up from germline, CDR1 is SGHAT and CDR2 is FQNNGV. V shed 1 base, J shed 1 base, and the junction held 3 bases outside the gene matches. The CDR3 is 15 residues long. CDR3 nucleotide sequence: TGTGCCAGCAGCTTAGCTCGCGGGAGCCAAGAGACCCAGTACTTC. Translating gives CASSLARGSQETQYF.

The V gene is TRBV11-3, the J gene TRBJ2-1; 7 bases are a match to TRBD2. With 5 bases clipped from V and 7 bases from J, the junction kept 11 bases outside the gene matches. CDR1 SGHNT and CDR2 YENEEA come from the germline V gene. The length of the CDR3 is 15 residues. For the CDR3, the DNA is TGTGCCAGCAGCCCTGGTGGGAGGGCCCTTAATGAGCAGTTCTTC. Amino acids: CASSPGGRALNEQFF.

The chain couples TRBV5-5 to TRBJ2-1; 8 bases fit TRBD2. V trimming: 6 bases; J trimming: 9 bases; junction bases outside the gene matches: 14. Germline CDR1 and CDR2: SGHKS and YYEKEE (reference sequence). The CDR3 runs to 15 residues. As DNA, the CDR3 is TGTGCCAGCACCCAAGGGAGCGGGAGTAGGGGTGAGCAGTTCTTC. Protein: CASTQGSGSRGEQFF.

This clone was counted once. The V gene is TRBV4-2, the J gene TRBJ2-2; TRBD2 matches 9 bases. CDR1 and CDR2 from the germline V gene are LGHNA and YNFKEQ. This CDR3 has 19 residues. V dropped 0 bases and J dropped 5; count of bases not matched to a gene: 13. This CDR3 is CASSQDLAGGPFSTGELFF. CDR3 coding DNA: TGTGCCAGCAGCCAAGATCTGGCGGGGGGGCCGTTCTCGACCGGGGAGCTGTTTTTT.

The CDR3 region has the DNA TGTGCCAGCTGGCAGGGGGCCTATAATTCACCCCTCCACTTT. Translated: CASWQGAYNSPLHF. The gene calls are TRBV2 and TRBJ1-6, with TRBD1 matching over 7 bases. This CDR3 region has 14 residues. The germline V gene encodes CDR1 SNHLY and CDR2 FYNNEI. Unmatched junction bases numbered 3, after V lost 8 bases and J lost 2 bases.

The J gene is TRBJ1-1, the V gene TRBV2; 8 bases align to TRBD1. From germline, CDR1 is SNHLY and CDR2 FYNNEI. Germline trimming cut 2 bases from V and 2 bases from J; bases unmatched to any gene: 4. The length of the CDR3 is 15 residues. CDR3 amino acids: CASSETGQGNTEAFF. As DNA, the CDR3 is TGTGCCAGCAGTGAAACCGGACAGGGCAACACTGAAGCTTTCTTT. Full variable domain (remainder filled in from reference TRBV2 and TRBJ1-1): EPEVTQTPSHQVTQMGQEVILRCVPISNHLYFYWYRQILGQKVEFLVSFYNNEISEKSEIFDDQFSVERPDGSNFTLKIRSTKLEDSAMYFCASSETGQGNTEAFFGQGTRLTVV.

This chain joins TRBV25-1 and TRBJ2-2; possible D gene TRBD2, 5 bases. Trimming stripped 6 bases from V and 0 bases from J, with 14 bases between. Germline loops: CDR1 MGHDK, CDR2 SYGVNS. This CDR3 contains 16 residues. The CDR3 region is CASRGTSPSNTGELFF. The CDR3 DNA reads TGTGCCAGCAGGGGAACTAGTCCCTCGAACACCGGGGAGCTGTTTTTT.